A single sample is the source of the 22 T cell receptor beta chains below, sequenced in a study of siplizumab effects on memory and regulatory T cells. Only in-frame clones appear in the TCRdb table, and some are missing; sequencing was by immunoSEQ multiplex PCR. The data show tens of thousands of clones, with 85% to 95% seen just once and approximately 0.31% held by the top ten. Sequenced input: non-Treg CD4+ T cells sorted from blood. All receptors derive from a human donor in good health.

This rearrangement joins TRBV4-1 to TRBJ1-2, with D possibly TRBD1 on 6 matching bases. With 0 bases removed from V and 5 bases from J, the gap between germline ends came to 7 bases. CDR1 and CDR2 from the germline V gene are MGHRA and YSYEKL. The CDR3 consists of 13 residues. The CDR3 reads CASSQETGYGYTF. The CDR3 DNA follows: TGCGCCAGCAGCCAAGAAACAGGGTATGGCTACACCTTC.

The V gene is TRBV30, the J gene TRBJ1-1; no firm D call. The V gene's germline CDR1 is GTSNPN and CDR2 SVGIG (reference sequence). V lost 2 bases and J 2 bases, leaving 6 bases between the germline ends. This CDR3 spans 12 amino acids. CDR3 in DNA: TGTGCCTGGAGTCAGACAAACACTGAAGCTTTCTTT. Translating gives CAWSQTNTEAFF.

This chain uses TRBV5-1 with TRBJ2-7; 14 nucleotides align to TRBD2. The J segment lost 5 bases and the V segment lost 4 bases, leaving 5 bases of the junction unmatched. The CDR3 contains 15 residues. Looked up from germline, CDR1 is SGHRS and CDR2 is YFSETQ. CDR3 in amino acids: CASSTVGLAGDEQYF. DNA of the CDR3: TGCGCCAGCAGCACCGTGGGACTAGCGGGGGACGAGCAGTACTTC.

Of note for this clone: Within the sample, other DNA sequences also encode this same CDR3. The CDR3 DNA is TGTGCCAGTAGTATAGGACTTTACAATGAGCAGTTCTTC. This gives the protein CASSIGLYNEQFF. The chain combines TRBV19 with TRBJ2-1, with D unresolved. The germline CDR1 and CDR2 sequences are LNHDA and SQIVND (reference sequence). V dropped 1 base and J dropped 4 bases, with 5 bases sitting between them. CDR3 length equals 13 residues.

The V and J genes are TRBV19 and TRBJ1-5; D perhaps matches TRBD1 (5 bases). The CDR3 loop spans 16 amino acids. CDR1 is LNHDA, CDR2 SQIVND, per germline (reference sequence). Trimming stripped 1 base from V and 4 bases from J, with 14 bases between. The CDR3 nucleotides read TGTGCCAGTAGTATAGCTGGGGCTTTGGATAATCAGCCCCAGCATTTT. Protein: CASSIAGALDNQPQHF.

The chain couples TRBV4-1 to TRBJ2-5, with no clear D. The CDR3 is 15 amino acids. In germline, CDR1 is MGHRA, CDR2 YSYEKL. V lost 4 bases and J 5 bases, leaving 17 bases between the germline ends. The CDR3 loop is CASSLRTTVRETQYF. The CDR3 DNA follows: TGCGCCAGCAGCCTACGAACCACAGTGCGCGAGACCCAGTACTTC.

The chain couples TRBV4-2 to TRBJ2-3; 9 bases line up with TRBD2. V dropped 0 bases and J dropped 0; count of bases not matched to a gene: 4. The CDR3 sequence is 17 residues long. Germline V gene data show CDR1 as LGHNA and CDR2 as YNFKEQ. DNA of the CDR3: TGTGCCAGCAGCCAAGATATGCTAGCGGGAAGCACAGATACGCAGTATTTT. The encoded protein is CASSQDMLAGSTDTQYF.

This chain joins TRBV6-1 and TRBJ1-2; maybe TRBD1 (6 bases). CDR1 and CDR2 from the germline V gene are MNHNS and SASEGT. V was pared by 5 bases and J by 5 bases, with 9 bases between. The CDR3 spans 12 residues. CDR3 residues: CASSTGWYGYTF. As DNA, the CDR3 is TGTGCCAGCAGTACAGGGTGGTATGGCTACACCTTC.

The chain combines TRBV7-8 with TRBJ2-2; D unclear. This CDR3 has 16 amino acids. Germline V gives CDR1 SGHVS, CDR2 FQNEAQ. V dropped 5 bases and J dropped 2 bases, with 15 bases sitting between them. The CDR3 region has the DNA TGTGCCAGCAGCATCCGGACGGTTGGAAACACCGGGGAGCTGTTTTTT. Its translation: CASSIRTVGNTGELFF.

This clone has a single count. This sequence joins TRBV10-1 and TRBJ2-5, with D perhaps assigned TRBD1 or TRBD2 (5 bases each). Germline CDR1 reads WNHNN; CDR2 reads SYGVQD (reference sequence). The length of the CDR3 is 10 residues. The V and J ends lost 4 bases and 13 bases respectively, with 10 bases between them. The CDR3 region is CASSVGPGYF. CDR3 DNA sequence: TGCGCCAGCAGTGTGGGACCAGGGTACTTC.

The genes are TRBV14 and TRBJ2-1, with 7 bases fitting TRBD2. V trimming: 1 base; J trimming: 4 bases; junction bases outside the gene matches: 4. Germline V gene sequence: CDR1 SGHDN, CDR2 FVKESK. There are 15 residues in the CDR3. The CDR3: CASSQASGNYNEQFF. For the CDR3, the DNA is TGTGCCAGCAGCCAAGCTAGCGGAAATTACAATGAGCAGTTCTTC.

V gene TRBV27 combines with J gene TRBJ1-1; TRBD1 agrees at 12 bases. Germline V gene data show CDR1 as MNHEY and CDR2 as SMNVEV (reference sequence). This CDR3 region has 16 residues. Trimming took 3 bases from V and 5 from J; bases not matched to a gene: 7. In DNA form, the CDR3 reads TGTGCCAGCAGTTTTTGGGACAGGGGGCGCGGAACTGAAGCTTTCTTT. Residues: CASSFWDRGRGTEAFF.

This clone was observed a single time. The chain uses TRBV14 and TRBJ2-3, with 12 nucleotides matching TRBD2. Germline CDR1 is SGHDN and CDR2 is FVKESK. This CDR3 has 17 residues. Unmatched junction bases numbered 7, after V lost 3 bases and J lost 3 bases. Here the CDR3 DNA reads TGTGCCAGCAGCCATTATCGACTAGCGGGGGCTACAGATACGCAGTATTTT. It specifies CASSHYRLAGATDTQYF.

V usage is TRBV30 and J usage is TRBJ2-1; TRBD2 might be the D (7 bases). The CDR3 loop spans 16 amino acids. V lost 0 bases, J lost 12 bases, and 24 bases lay in between. Germline CDR1 GTSNPN, CDR2 SVGIG (reference sequence). CDR3 loop: CAWSVAPRGGLGGQFF. The CDR3 DNA reads TGTGCCTGGAGTGTCGCCCCAAGGGGGGGTCTGGGTGGGCAGTTCTTC.

The chain combines TRBV5-6 with TRBJ2-1, with D unclear. V was pared by 0 bases and J by 8 bases, with 6 bases between. The CDR3 is 12 amino acids. Germline V gives CDR1 SGHDT, CDR2 YYEEEE. The CDR3 protein is CASSLGKDEQFF. Written as DNA, the CDR3 is TGTGCCAGCAGCTTGGGGAAGGATGAGCAGTTCTTC.

The V call is TRBV2, the J call TRBJ2-7; possible D gene TRBD2, 5 bases. The CDR3 extends over 15 amino acids. Trimming removed 0 bases from V and 2 bases from J, with 11 bases in between. Germline CDR1 and CDR2: SNHLY and FYNNEI. The CDR3 protein is CASSEARARTYEQYF. CDR3 sequence (DNA): TGTGCCAGCAGTGAAGCGCGGGCTAGAACCTACGAGCAGTACTTC.

The genes are TRBV5-1 and TRBJ1-1, with D possibly TRBD1 on 6 matching bases. The CDR3 is 15 amino acids. The germline CDR1 and CDR2 sequences are SGHRS and YFSETQ. Trimming pared 5 bases from V and 4 bases from J, leaving 18 bases between. The CDR3 here is CASRYISGGSTEAFF. In DNA form, the CDR3 reads TGCGCCAGCAGATATATCTCTGGGGGCTCCACTGAAGCTTTCTTT.

The V call is TRBV27, the J call TRBJ1-1, with D tentatively TRBD1 (5 bases). Germline values: CDR1 MNHEY, CDR2 SMNVEV (reference sequence). There are 13 residues in the CDR3. The V end lost 4 bases, the J end lost 1 base, and 7 bases lay between the germline ends. CDR3 DNA sequence: TGTGCCAGCAGTTGGAGGGGGAACACTGAAGCTTTCTTT. Translating gives CASSWRGNTEAFF.

This chain joins TRBV10-2 and TRBJ1-4; weak D call: TRBD1 (6 bases). Trimming shortened V by 8 bases and J by 0 bases, and 16 bases separated the two germline ends. The CDR3 totals 16 residues. Per germline, CDR1 WSHSY and CDR2 SAAADI. CDR3 region: CASSQGQLATNEKLFF. Here the CDR3 DNA reads TGCGCCAGCTCCCAGGGACAACTTGCAACTAATGAAAAACTGTTTTTT.

V usage is TRBV27 and J usage is TRBJ1-2; D gene ambiguous. Trimming cost V 6 bases and J 8 bases, with 22 bases left between them. The CDR3 is made up of 15 amino acids. CDR1 is MNHEY, CDR2 SMNVEV, per germline (reference sequence). The CDR3 loop reads CASSLGRAPATGYTF. The CDR3 DNA follows: TGTGCCAGCAGCCTTGGGCGGGCCCCGGCTACGGGCTACACCTTC.

This clone was counted once. The chain carries TRBV2 and TRBJ1-5, with 8 bases lining up with TRBD1. The germline V gene encodes CDR1 SNHLY and CDR2 FYNNEI. With 4 bases clipped from V and 3 bases from J, the junction kept 8 bases outside the gene matches. The CDR3 has 16 residues. This CDR3 reads CASSGRTGMTNQPQHF. In DNA form, the CDR3 reads TGTGCCAGCAGTGGTAGGACAGGGATGACCAATCAGCCCCAGCATTTT.

The chain recombines TRBV13 with TRBJ1-1; the match to TRBD1 covers 8 bases. Per the germline V gene, CDR1 is PRHDT and CDR2 is FYEKMQ (reference sequence). V dropped 5 bases and J dropped 3; count of bases not matched to a gene: 2. The CDR3 runs 13 residues. In DNA, the CDR3 is TGTGCCAGCAGCCAGGACAGGGACACTGAAGCTTTCTTT. This gives the protein CASSQDRDTEAFF.